Listed below are T cell receptor beta chains from one sample, sequenced in a study of blood T cell repertoires in COVID-19. The data were produced by immunoSEQ multiplex PCR, yet TCRdb's version contains in-frame clones alone and is incomplete. The table records 250,000 to 300,000 clones, about four fifths of them present only once. Source material: peripheral blood. These receptors were collected from a woman aged 60-70 years with active or convalescent COVID-19. Each CDR3 is given with its conserved first and last residue. A D gene is named only where the DNA matches it firmly. Clone sizes are given selectively: once, few, many, or a class where the clone is expanded.

D gene	J gene	clone size	V gene	CDR3 protein	CDR3 DNA
TRBD1	TRBJ1-1	NA	TRBV19	CASSPFRGAMNTEAFF	TGTGCCAGTAGCCCCTTCAGGGGGGCGATGAACACTGAAGCTTTCTTT
NA	TRBJ1-2	many	TRBV28	CASSSLSASPYGYTF	TGTGCCAGCAGCTCCCTTTCCGCGAGCCCATATGGCTACACCTTC
TRBD1	TRBJ1-3	NA	TRBV28	CASSFRTGWSGNTIYF	TGTGCCAGCAGTTTCCGGACAGGGTGGTCTGGAAACACCATATATTTT
TRBD2	TRBJ2-1	NA	TRBV11-2	CASSFDSGGYNEQFF	TGTGCCAGCAGCTTCGATAGCGGGGGGTACAATGAGCAGTTCTTC
NA	TRBJ2-2	NA	TRBV4-2	CASSQEDGGRYTGELFF	TGTGCCAGCAGCCAAGAAGATGGTGGCAGGTACACCGGGGAGCTGTTTTTT
TRBD1	TRBJ2-1	NA	TRBV27	CASRPRDSKDPEQFF	TGTGCCAGCAGGCCCCGGGACAGCAAAGACCCTGAGCAGTTCTTC
NA	TRBJ2-7	NA	TRBV21-1	CASSKEVSGGRGYEQYF	TGTGCCAGCAGCAAAGAAGTCTCAGGGGGACGTGGATACGAGCAGTACTTC
NA	TRBJ2-5	NA	TRBV6-2/TRBV6-3	CASSYGRRGTQYF	TGTGCCAGCAGTTACGGGCGTAGGGGGACCCAGTACTTC
NA	TRBJ2-3	NA	TRBV5-6	CASSFWGVTDTQYF	TGTGCCAGCAGCTTTTGGGGGGTCACAGATACGCAGTATTTT
NA	TRBJ1-2	once	TRBV24-1	CATSDLRGGGYTF	TGTGCCACCAGTGATTTGCGCGGTGGGGGCTACACCTTC
TRBD1	TRBJ2-2	once	TRBV29-1	CSALQGADTGELFF	TGCAGCGCCCTTCAGGGGGCCGACACCGGGGAGCTGTTTTTT
NA	TRBJ1-5	once	TRBV19	CASSMLGADSNQPQHF	TGTGCCAGTAGTATGTTGGGGGCCGATAGCAATCAGCCCCAGCATTTT
TRBD1	TRBJ1-5	NA	TRBV7-6	CASSLGTGYPQPQHF	TGTGCCAGCAGCTTAGGGACAGGGTACCCCCAGCCCCAGCATTTT
NA	TRBJ1-1	NA	TRBV10-3	CAISATGISGDTEAFF	TGTGCCATCAGTGCCACGGGGATCTCCGGGGACACTGAAGCTTTCTTT
NA	TRBJ1-6	NA	TRBV10-3	CATQRGQATSPLHF	TGTGCCACCCAACGAGGGCAGGCCACTTCACCCCTCCACTTT
NA	TRBJ1-2	once	TRBV2	CASSNRNYGYTF	TGTGCCAGCAGCAACAGGAACTATGGCTACACCTTC
TRBD1	TRBJ1-3	NA	TRBV7-9	CASSYLPGRGPGNTIYF	TGTGCCAGCAGCTACCTTCCGGGCAGGGGGCCTGGAAACACCATATATTTT